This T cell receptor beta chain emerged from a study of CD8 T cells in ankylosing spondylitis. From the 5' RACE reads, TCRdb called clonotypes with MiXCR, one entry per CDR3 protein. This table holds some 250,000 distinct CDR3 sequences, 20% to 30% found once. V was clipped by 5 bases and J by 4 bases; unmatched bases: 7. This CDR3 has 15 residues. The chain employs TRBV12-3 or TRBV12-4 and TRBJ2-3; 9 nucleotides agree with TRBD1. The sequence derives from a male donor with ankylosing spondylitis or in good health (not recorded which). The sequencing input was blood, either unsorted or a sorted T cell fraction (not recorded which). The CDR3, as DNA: TGTGCCAGCAGTCCCTTACAGGGGGCGGCAGATACGCAGTATTTT. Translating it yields CASSPLQGAADTQYF.